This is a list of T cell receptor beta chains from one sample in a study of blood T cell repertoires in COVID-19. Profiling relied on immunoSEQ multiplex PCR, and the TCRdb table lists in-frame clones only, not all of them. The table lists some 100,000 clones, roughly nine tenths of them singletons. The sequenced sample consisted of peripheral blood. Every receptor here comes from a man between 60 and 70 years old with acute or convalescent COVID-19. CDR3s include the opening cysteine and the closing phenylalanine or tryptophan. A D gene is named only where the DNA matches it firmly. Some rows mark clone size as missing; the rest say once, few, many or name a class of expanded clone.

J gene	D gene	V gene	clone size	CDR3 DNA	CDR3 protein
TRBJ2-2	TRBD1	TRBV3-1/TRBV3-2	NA	TGTGCCAGCAGCCAAGTGGGACAGACCGGGGAGCTGTTTTTT	CASSQVGQTGELFF
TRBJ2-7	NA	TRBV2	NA	TGTGCCAGCAGCCCCCGCTACGAGCAGTACTTC	CASSPRYEQYF
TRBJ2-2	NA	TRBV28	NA	TGTGCCAGCACGCGGGTCATACCGGGACAGAACACCGGGGAGCTGTTTTTT	CASTRVIPGQNTGELFF
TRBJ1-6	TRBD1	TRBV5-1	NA	TGCGCCAGCAGCCCCGGGACAGGGGATTCACCCCTCCACTTT	CASSPGTGDSPLHF
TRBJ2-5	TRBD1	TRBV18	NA	TGTGCCAGCTCACCAGATACAGGGGGTCAAGAGACCCAGTACTTC	CASSPDTGGQETQYF
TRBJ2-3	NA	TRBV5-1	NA	TGCGCCAGCAGCTTGGAACCGGGGAGGGATACGCAGTATTTT	CASSLEPGRDTQYF
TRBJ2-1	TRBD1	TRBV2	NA	TGTGCCAGCAGTGGAACAGACAGGGGGTTCAACAATGAGCAGTTCTTC	CASSGTDRGFNNEQFF
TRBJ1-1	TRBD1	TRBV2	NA	TGTGCCAGCAGCCTAGGGGGCCCGAACACTGAAGCTTTCTTT	CASSLGGPNTEAFF
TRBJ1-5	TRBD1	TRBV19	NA	TGTGCCAGTACCGATAGGACAGGGGTAAGCAATCAGCCCCAGCATTTT	CASTDRTGVSNQPQHF
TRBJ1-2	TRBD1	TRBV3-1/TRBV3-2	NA	TGTGCCAGCAGCCAACTTGGGACAGGGGGTGGCTACACCTTC	CASSQLGTGGGYTF
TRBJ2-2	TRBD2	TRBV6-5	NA	TGTGCCAGCAGTTACGCGGCTAGCGGGATAACCGGGGAGCTGTTTTTT	CASSYAASGITGELFF
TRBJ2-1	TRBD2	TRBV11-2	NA	TGTGCCAGCAGCTCGGGGGGGGAGGACTCCTACAATGAGCAGTTCTTC	CASSSGGEDSYNEQFF
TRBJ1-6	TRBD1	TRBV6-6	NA	TGTGCCAGCAGAGGGGACAGAAAAAATTCACCCCTCCACTTT	CASRGDRKNSPLHF
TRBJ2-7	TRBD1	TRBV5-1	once	TGCGCCAGCAGCTTGTCGCAGGGGGCAATTGGCGAGCAGTACTTC	CASSLSQGAIGEQYF
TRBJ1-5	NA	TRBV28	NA	TGTGCCAGCCGGGATAGCAATCAGCCCCAGCATTTT	CASRDSNQPQHF
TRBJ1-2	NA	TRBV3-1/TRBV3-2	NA	TGTGCCAGCAGCCAAGCGACAGGCGACTATGGCTACACCTTC	CASSQATGDYGYTF
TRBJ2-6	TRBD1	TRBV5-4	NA	TGTGCCAGCAGCTTGGAGGGGGCCTCATCTGGGGCCAACGTCCTGACTTTC	CASSLEGASSGANVLTF
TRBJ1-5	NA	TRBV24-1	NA	TGTGCCACCGCCAGGGCCCGGAATCAGCCCCAGCATTTT	CATARARNQPQHF
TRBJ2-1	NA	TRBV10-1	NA	TGCGCCAGCAGTGAGCTCAGGGCAAATGAGCAGTTCTTC	CASSELRANEQFF
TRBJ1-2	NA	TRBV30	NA	TGTGCCTGGAGTACAGGGCCTCTGGGGGGCTACACCTTC	CAWSTGPLGGYTF
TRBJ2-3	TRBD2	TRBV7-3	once	TGTGCCAGCAGCGTCCGGGGGGAGCAGCCGGGTTTTACTAGCACAGATACGCAGTATTTT	CASSVRGEQPGFTSTDTQYF
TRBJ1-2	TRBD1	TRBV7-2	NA	TGTGCCAGCAGCTTAGGGGCGGGACAGGACTATGGCTACACCTTC	CASSLGAGQDYGYTF